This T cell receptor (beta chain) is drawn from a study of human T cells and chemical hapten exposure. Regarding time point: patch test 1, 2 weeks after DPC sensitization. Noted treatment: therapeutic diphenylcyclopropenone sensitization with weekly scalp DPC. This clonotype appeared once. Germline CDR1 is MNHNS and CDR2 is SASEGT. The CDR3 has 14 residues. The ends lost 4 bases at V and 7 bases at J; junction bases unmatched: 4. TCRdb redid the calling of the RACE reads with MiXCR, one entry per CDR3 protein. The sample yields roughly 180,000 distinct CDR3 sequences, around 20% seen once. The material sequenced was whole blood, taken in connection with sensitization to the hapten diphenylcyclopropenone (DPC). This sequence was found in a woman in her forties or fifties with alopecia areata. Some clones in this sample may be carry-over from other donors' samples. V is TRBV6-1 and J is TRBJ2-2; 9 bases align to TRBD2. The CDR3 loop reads CASSVVTSGGELFF. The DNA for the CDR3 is TGTGCCAGCAGTGTTGTGACTAGCGGCGGGGAGCTGTTTTTT.